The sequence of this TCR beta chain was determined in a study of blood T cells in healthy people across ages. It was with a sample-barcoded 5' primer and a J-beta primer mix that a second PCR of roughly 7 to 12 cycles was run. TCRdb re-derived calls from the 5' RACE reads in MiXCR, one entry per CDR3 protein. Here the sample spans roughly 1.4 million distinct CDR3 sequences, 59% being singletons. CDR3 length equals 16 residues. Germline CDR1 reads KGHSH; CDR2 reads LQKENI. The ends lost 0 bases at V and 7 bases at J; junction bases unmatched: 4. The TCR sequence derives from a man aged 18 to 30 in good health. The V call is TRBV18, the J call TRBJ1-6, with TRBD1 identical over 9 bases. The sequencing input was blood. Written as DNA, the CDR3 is TGTGCCAGCTCACCACCGGGACAGGGTGGAAATTCACCCCTCCACTTT. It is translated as CASSPPGQGGNSPLHF.